This T cell receptor beta chain is from a study of regulatory T cells in long-lasting Graves disease. Study context: Antithyroid drug intake by newly diagnosed Graves' patients had lasted under 3 months. General study findings and limits: TCR diversity was lower in persistent than newly diagnosed Graves' disease.

The CDR3 sequence is 16 residues long. Trimming shortened V by 4 bases and J by 3 bases, and 18 bases separated the two germline ends. CDR1 is SGHNT and CDR2 is YENEEA in the germline V gene. The TCR beta library used iRepertoire HTBI primers with Arm-PCR amplification of CDR3. One entry per CDR3 protein results from TCRdb running MiXCR on the multiplex PCR reads. The repertoire includes around 480,000 distinct CDR3 sequences, roughly 17% of them detected once, and more than 10% sits in the top ten. This clonotype was observed at least ten times. Its antigen is not known. Time point given: newly diagnosed GD, antithyroid drugs for less than 3 months. Extracted RNA from PBMCs served as the source of the TCR library. This same sample was also part of a study on T cells in Graves' hyperthyroidism and ophthalmopathy. That investigation notes: Patients were excluded for uncontrolled infection, other autoimmune disease, pregnancy or lactation. The HTBI primer set was used in a first-round RT-PCR of the TCR CDR3.

The input for sequencing was peripheral blood mononuclear cells (PBMCs), taken at new diagnosis, from a patient treated with antithyroid drugs. The receptor was derived from a man aged 35-49 years with Graves disease. The rearrangement uses TRBV11-3 and TRBJ1-1, with a possible D match to TRBD1 (6 bases). The CDR3 reads CASSYRVSDRDTEAFF. CDR3 DNA: TGTGCCAGCAGCTACAGGGTATCTGATAGGGACACTGAAGCTTTCTTT.